The 6 T cell receptor beta chains listed next were all sequenced from one sample in a study of beta chain features in type 1 diabetes. Points from the study as a whole: A moderate, significant TCRB CDR3 shortening appeared in type 1 diabetes across four CD4+ subsets.

These receptors lack a known antigen. As every portion of the isolated RNA was reverse transcribed, the sequencing read expressed TCRB transcripts. The data were produced by immunoSEQ multiplex PCR, yet TCRdb's version contains in-frame clones alone and is incomplete. The sample has 150,000 to 200,000 clones, over 55% seen once. The sample taken for sequencing was naive CD4+ T cells from blood. These receptors all stem from a man under 40 with type 1 diabetes.

The rearrangement links TRBV30 to TRBJ2-1; no firm D call. Germline-derived CDR1 and CDR2 are GTSNPN and SVGIG (reference sequence). CDR3 length equals 14 residues. With 2 bases removed from V and 6 bases from J, the gap between germline ends came to 14 bases. The CDR3 coding sequence is TGTGCCTGGAGTTTCTCACCAGCTGTCAATGAGCAGTTCTTC. Translating it yields CAWSFSPAVNEQFF. The full variable domain, completed using reference TRBV30 and TRBJ2-1, is SQTIHQWPATLVQPVGSPLSLECTVEGTSNPNLYWYRQAAGRGLQLLFYSVGIGQISSEVPQNLSASRPQDRQFILSSKKLLLSDSGFYLCAWSFSPAVNEQFFGPGTRLTVL.

The gene calls are TRBV5-1 and TRBJ2-3; 10 bases line up with TRBD2. With 3 bases clipped from V and 6 bases from J, the junction kept 4 bases outside the gene matches. This CDR3 is 14 amino acids long. Germline values: CDR1 SGHRS, CDR2 YFSETQ. CDR3 amino acids: CASSSGTSADTQYF. The CDR3 DNA follows: TGCGCCAGCAGCTCTGGGACTAGCGCCGATACGCAGTATTTT.

This chain links TRBV30 with TRBJ2-3, with D possibly called TRBD1 or TRBD2 (7 bases each). Germline values: CDR1 GTSNPN, CDR2 SVGIG (reference sequence). V was clipped by 5 bases and J by 10 bases, with 13 bases between them. CDR3 length: 11 amino acids. The CDR3 DNA is TGTGCCTGGCAGGGGGGGTGGGCGCAGTATTTT. Translated: CAWQGGWAQYF.

This clone appeared a few times. This rearrangement joins TRBV29-1 to TRBJ2-7; D possibly matches TRBD1 or TRBD2 (6 bases each). The V end was cut by 2 bases, the J end by 7 bases, with 15 bases between. Germline V gives CDR1 SQVTM, CDR2 ANQGSEA. The CDR3 has 13 amino acids. In nucleotides, the CDR3 is TGCAGCGTTGAACCTACTCGGGGGCGGGAGCAGTACTTC. It translates to CSVEPTRGREQYF.

Concerning this clone itself: Other nucleotide sequences from this sample produce the same CDR3. The V gene is TRBV30, the J gene TRBJ1-1; D is ambiguous. The CDR3 has 13 residues. CDR1 GTSNPN and CDR2 SVGIG come from the germline V gene (reference sequence). V was trimmed by 0 bases and J by 1 base, leaving 6 bases between them. CDR3 in DNA: TGTGCCTGGAGTGTTGTGCAGAACACTGAAGCTTTCTTT. Its protein is CAWSVVQNTEAFF.

The chain has TRBV10-3 and TRBJ1-5; D unclear. V was cut by 5 bases and J by 4 bases, with 9 bases left in between. Germline CDR1 and CDR2: ENHRY and SYGVKD. CDR3 length: 13 amino acids. The CDR3: CAISPGPNQPQHF. The DNA of the CDR3 is TGTGCCATCAGTCCGGGTCCTAATCAGCCCCAGCATTTT.